This entry lists 18 T cell receptor beta chains sequenced from one sample in a study of blood T cell repertoires in COVID-19. Sequencing was performed with immunoSEQ multiplex PCR; in TCRdb, only in-frame clones are kept and a portion is missing. Among roughly 180,000 clones listed, just under 85% were seen once. Sequencing was performed on peripheral blood. The receptors come from a man aged 35-49 years who had recovered from COVID-19.

CDR3 sequence reads: CASSYRQGAGQPQHF. The CDR3 DNA reads as TGTGCCAGCAGTTACCGGCAGGGGGCCGGTCAGCCCCAGCATTTT. The rearrangement uses TRBV6-5 and TRBJ1-5, with 8 bases fitting TRBD1. Trimming took 2 bases from V and 6 from J; bases not matched to a gene: 6. The CDR3 covers 15 residues. In germline, CDR1 is MNHEY, CDR2 SVGAGI.

The chain combines TRBV4-1 with TRBJ1-1, with D perhaps matching TRBD1 (5 bases). The germline CDR1 and CDR2 sequences are MGHRA and YSYEKL. Trimming took off 1 base at V and 5 bases at J, with 11 bases between the two ends. The CDR3 covers 14 residues. In DNA, the CDR3 is TGCGCCAGCAGCCAAGTGGGGCCGTTAACTGAAGCTTTCTTT. Translated, it gives CASSQVGPLTEAFF.

This clone was observed once. The chain is built from TRBV4-3 and TRBJ2-7; D is undetermined. The V gene's germline CDR1 is LGHNA and CDR2 YSLEER. The CDR3 loop spans 15 amino acids. With 0 bases removed from V and 5 bases from J, the gap between germline ends came to 14 bases. CDR3 bases: TGCGCCAGCAGCCAAGATCAAACTATAGGCCACGAGCAGTACTTC. As protein: CASSQDQTIGHEQYF.

This clone was seen more than once but under ten times. The chain uses TRBV12-5 and TRBJ2-7; D unresolved. This CDR3 has 12 amino acids. V lost 7 bases to trimming and J lost 3 bases, with 10 bases between them. The germline CDR1 and CDR2 sequences are LGHNT and FRNRAP. The chain's CDR3 is CASALTVYEQYF. The DNA for the CDR3 is TGTGCTAGTGCCCTAACCGTCTACGAGCAGTACTTC.

This CDR3 reads CASSPGLAGDSYEQYF. CDR3 bases: TGTGCCAGCAGTCCCGGACTAGCGGGAGACTCCTACGAGCAGTACTTC. This chain uses TRBV27 with TRBJ2-7, with 13 bases fitting TRBD2. Unmatched junction bases numbered 4, after V lost 5 bases and J lost 0 bases. CDR1 MNHEY and CDR2 SMNVEV come from the germline V gene (reference sequence). The CDR3 runs 16 residues.

The chain employs TRBV7-2 and TRBJ1-2, with TRBD1 matching 7 bases. This CDR3 is 12 amino acids long. The germline gives CDR1 SGHTA, CDR2 FQGNSA. The junction had 3 bases not matched to a gene; V was cut back by 4 bases and J by 7 bases. The CDR3 DNA sequence: TGTGCCAGCAGCTCCGACAGGGCTGGCTACACCTTC. It yields the protein CASSSDRAGYTF.

The V gene is TRBV6-2 or TRBV6-3, the J gene TRBJ1-2; tentatively, D is TRBD1 (5 bases). This CDR3 spans 14 amino acids. V lost 1 base to trimming and J lost 3 bases, with 9 bases between them. Germline loops: CDR1 MNHEY, CDR2 SVGEGT. CDR3 sequence reads: CASSYFQGDYGYTF. Here the CDR3 DNA reads TGTGCCAGCAGTTACTTCCAGGGTGACTATGGCTACACCTTC.

This clone was observed a single time. The chain employs TRBV7-3 and TRBJ2-3; 12 bases are a match to TRBD2. Germline loops: CDR1 SGHTA, CDR2 FQGTGA. This CDR3 has 18 amino acids. With V trimmed by 4 bases and J by 1 base, 9 bases remained unmatched. The CDR3 nucleotides read TGTGCCAGCAGCTCTAGCGGGGGGGCAACCTTGGGCACAGATACGCAGTATTTT. It yields the protein CASSSSGGATLGTDTQYF.

The chain joins TRBV7-2 to TRBJ2-7; 14 bases agree with TRBD2. Germline V lookup: CDR1 SGHTA, CDR2 FQGNSA. CDR3 length: 17 residues. V dropped 5 bases and J dropped 0; count of bases not matched to a gene: 6. Here the CDR3 DNA reads TGTGCCAGCAGCCTAGGACTAGCGGGAGGTTACTCCTACGAGCAGTACTTC. Residues: CASSLGLAGGYSYEQYF. Looking up the rest from reference TRBV7-2 and TRBJ2-7 gives the full variable domain: GAGVSQSPSNKVTEKGKDVELRCDPISGHTALYWYRQSLGQGLEFLIYFQGNSAPDKSGLPSDRFSAERTGGSVSTLTIQRTQQEDSAVYLCASSLGLAGGYSYEQYFGPGTRLTVT.

This rearrangement joins TRBV6-2 or TRBV6-3 to TRBJ2-2; D is uncertain. V was clipped by 4 bases and J by 6 bases, with 6 bases between them. The germline gives CDR1 MNHEY, CDR2 SVGEGT. The CDR3 totals 12 residues. CDR3 region: CASSSLSGELFF. The CDR3 DNA reads TGTGCCAGCAGTTCCTTGTCCGGGGAGCTGTTTTTT.

The chain combines TRBV27 with TRBJ2-1; D ambiguous. Germline V CDR1 and CDR2: MNHEY, SMNVEV (reference sequence). The germline V and J ends were trimmed by 3 bases and 2 bases, with 2 bases remaining between them. This CDR3 has 12 amino acids. The chain's CDR3 is CASSFTYNEQFF. CDR3 DNA sequence: TGTGCCAGCAGTTTTACCTACAATGAGCAGTTCTTC.

This rearrangement joins TRBV10-3 to TRBJ2-1, with 9 nucleotides matching TRBD1. Germline V gives CDR1 ENHRY, CDR2 SYGVKD. Trimming took 6 bases from V and 8 from J; bases not matched to a gene: 5. This CDR3 is built from 13 residues. The chain's CDR3 is CAIRGQGRDEQFF. CDR3 coding DNA: TGTGCCATCAGGGGACAGGGTCGGGATGAGCAGTTCTTC.

This rearrangement joins TRBV5-1 to TRBJ1-6; D is ambiguous. V lost 2 bases, J lost 6 bases, and 12 bases lay in between. Germline values: CDR1 SGHRS, CDR2 YFSETQ. The CDR3 consists of 15 residues. This CDR3 reads CASSFDTVGNSPLHF. The CDR3 nucleotides read TGCGCCAGCAGCTTCGATACAGTGGGTAATTCACCCCTCCACTTT.

The count of this clone is one. CDR3 protein: CASSLIEGANYGYTF. DNA for the CDR3: TGTGCCAGCAGCCTCATAGAGGGAGCTAACTATGGCTACACCTTC. The V call is TRBV7-2, the J call TRBJ1-2; D not certain. Between the trimmed V and J ends, which lost 5 bases and 0 bases, there was a span of 13 bases. The CDR3 runs to 15 residues. Germline V gene sequence: CDR1 SGHTA, CDR2 FQGNSA.

The chain links TRBV4-3 to TRBJ2-7, with D possibly matching TRBD1 (6 bases). The V end was cut by 0 bases, the J end by 3 bases, with 12 bases between. CDR3 length: 15 amino acids. Germline V gene lookup returns CDR1 LGHNA and CDR2 YSLEER. Written as DNA, the CDR3 is TGCGCCAGCAGCCAAGAACTGACAGGAGGCTACGAGCAGTACTTC. Residues: CASSQELTGGYEQYF.

This clone has a single count. The chain carries TRBV28 and TRBJ1-6; 7 bases fit TRBD1. The CDR3 has 14 amino acids. Per the germline V gene, CDR1 is MDHEN and CDR2 is SYDVKM. The J segment lost 6 bases and the V segment lost 3 bases, leaving 2 bases of the junction unmatched. CDR3 bases: TGTGCCAGCAGTTTGAACAGGGGTAATTCACCCCTCCACTTT. Translated, it gives CASSLNRGNSPLHF.

The V gene is TRBV4-1, the J gene TRBJ1-3; maybe TRBD1 (5 bases). The length of the CDR3 is 17 residues. Deletions cut 1 base from V and 0 bases from J, with 13 bases between. Germline CDR1 is MGHRA and CDR2 is YSYEKL. For the CDR3, the DNA is TGCGCCAGCAGCCAAGCGACGGGGGATAGCTCTGGAAACACCATATATTTT. Protein: CASSQATGDSSGNTIYF.

The chain links TRBV7-2 to TRBJ1-2; D remains unclear. The CDR3 has 15 amino acids. Germline-derived CDR1 and CDR2 are SGHTA and FQGNSA. The ends were cut back, 10 bases at V and 0 bases at J, with 18 bases in the middle. The CDR3, as DNA: TGTGCCAACCCTCCTGAGGGCGCACCTAACTATGGCTACACCTTC. Amino acids: CANPPEGAPNYGYTF.